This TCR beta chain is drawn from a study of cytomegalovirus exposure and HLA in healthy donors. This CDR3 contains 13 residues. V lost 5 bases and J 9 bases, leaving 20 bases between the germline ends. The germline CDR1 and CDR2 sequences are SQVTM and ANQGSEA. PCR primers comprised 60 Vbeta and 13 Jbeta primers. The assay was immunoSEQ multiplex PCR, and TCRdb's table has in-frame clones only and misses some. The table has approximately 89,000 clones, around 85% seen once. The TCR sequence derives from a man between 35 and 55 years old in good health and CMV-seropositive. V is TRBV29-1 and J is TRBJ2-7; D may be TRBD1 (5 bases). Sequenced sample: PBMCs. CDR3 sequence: CSVKVDTTTGQYF. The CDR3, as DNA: TGCAGCGTTAAGGTGGACACTACTACGGGGCAGTACTTC.